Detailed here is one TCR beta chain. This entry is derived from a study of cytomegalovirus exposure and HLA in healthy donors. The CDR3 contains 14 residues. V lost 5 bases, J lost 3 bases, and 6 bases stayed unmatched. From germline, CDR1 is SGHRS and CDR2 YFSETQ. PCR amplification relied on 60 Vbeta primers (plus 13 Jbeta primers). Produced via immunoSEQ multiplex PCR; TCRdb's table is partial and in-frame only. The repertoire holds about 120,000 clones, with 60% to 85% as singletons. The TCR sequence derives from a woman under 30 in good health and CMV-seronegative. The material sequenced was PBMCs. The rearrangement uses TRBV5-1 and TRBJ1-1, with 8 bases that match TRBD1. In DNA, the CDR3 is TGCGCCAGCAGGTCCGGGACAGGCTACACTGAAGCTTTCTTT. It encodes CASRSGTGYTEAFF. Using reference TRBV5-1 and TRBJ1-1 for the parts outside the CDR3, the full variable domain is KAGVTQTPRYLIKTRGQQVTLSCSPISGHRSVSWYQQTPGQGLQFLFEYFSETQRNKGNFPGRFSGRQFSNSRSEMNVSTLELGDSALYLCASRSGTGYTEAFFGQGTRLTVV.